The TCR beta chain under discussion was sequenced for a study of beta chain features in type 1 diabetes. The CDR3 has 14 amino acids. The germline gives CDR1 MNHEY, CDR2 SVGAGI. The V gene lost 6 bases and the J gene lost 5 bases, with 14 bases spanning the gap. Findings and caveats of the study: Any role of HLA type in TCRB rearrangement remained unresolved here. Type 1 diabetes patients showed a moderate but significant shortening of TCRB CDR3s in all four CD4+ subsets. Relative to healthy donors, patients appeared to have naive, central memory and Treg TCRB repertoires that were more similar.

Comments on this clone: Its antigen is currently unknown.

The authors obtained over 95% purity in all sorted populations. Reverse transcription of all isolated RNA meant that expressed TCRB transcripts were sequenced. Produced via immunoSEQ multiplex PCR; TCRdb's table is partial and in-frame only. The repertoire holds 150,000 to 200,000 clones, with almost 65% as singletons. The rearrangement uses TRBV6-5 and TRBJ2-4, with D possibly being TRBD1 (6 bases). The sequence derives from a man between 25 and 39 years old with type 1 diabetes. Input material: naive CD4+ T cells from blood. CDR3 DNA: TGTGCCAGCAGCCTTTTGACAGGCCAAAACATTCAGTACTTC. Protein product: CASSLLTGQNIQYF.